A selection of T cell receptor beta chains follows, all from one sample in a study of blood T cell repertoires in COVID-19. Measured with immunoSEQ multiplex PCR; TCRdb has only the in-frame clones, and not every one. Of about 150,000 clones detected, approximately 73% appear once; the ten largest clones hold roughly 3.5%. Sequencing used peripheral blood. These receptors were obtained from a woman older than 75 with acute or convalescent COVID-19. CDR3s include the opening cysteine and the closing phenylalanine or tryptophan. A D gene is named only where the DNA matches it firmly. Rows give clone size only sometimes, using once, few, many, or a class for an expanded clone.

d_gene,abundance,j_gene,v_gene,CDR3nt,CDR3aa
TRBD2,NA,TRBJ2-1,TRBV11-3,TGTGCCAGCAGACCCCCGGCGGGAGTTTCCCAGCAGTTCTTC,CASRPPAGVSQQFF
TRBD1,NA,TRBJ2-2,TRBV6-5,TGTGCCAGTTGGACAGGGAGGACCGGGGAGCTGTTTTTT,CASWTGRTGELFF
NA,NA,TRBJ2-2,TRBV6-5,TGTGCCAGCAGCCAAAGGGCGGGTTACACCGGGGAGCTGTTTTTT,CASSQRAGYTGELFF
NA,NA,TRBJ2-7,TRBV6-6,TGTGCCAGCGGGGATGGTAGGGGCTACGAGCAGTACTTC,CASGDGRGYEQYF
TRBD1,NA,TRBJ1-6,TRBV5-1,TGCGCCAGCAGCTTGGACAGGGGAGGCTCCTATAATTCACCCCTCCACTTT,CASSLDRGGSYNSPLHF
TRBD1,few,TRBJ2-7,TRBV23-1,TGCGCCAGCAGTCGGACAGGCCATAGTTTTCATTCGGAGCAGTACTTC,CASSRTGHSFHSEQYF
TRBD1,NA,TRBJ1-2,TRBV18,TGTGCCAGCTCGCCCGGGCCCACAGGGGCGCCCGGCTACACCTTC,CASSPGPTGAPGYTF
NA,NA,TRBJ2-3,TRBV9,TGTGCCAGCAGCGTTTCCGCGGATACGCAGTATTTT,CASSVSADTQYF
TRBD1,NA,TRBJ2-7,TRBV9,TGTGCCAGCAGCGTAGACAGGGGAGCCTACGAGCAGTACTTC,CASSVDRGAYEQYF
NA,NA,TRBJ2-1,TRBV14,TGTGCCAGCAGCCAACCCCCCTCCCCGGGACTGGGTGAGCAGTTCTTC,CASSQPPSPGLGEQFF
TRBD1,NA,TRBJ1-3,TRBV5-8,TGTGCCAGCAGCTTGGCCGGGACAGGGCGCAACACCATATATTTT,CASSLAGTGRNTIYF
NA,NA,TRBJ2-1,TRBV27,TGTGCCAGCAGTTTTGATGGGCTCAATGAGCAGTTCTTC,CASSFDGLNEQFF
NA,NA,TRBJ1-4,TRBV18,TGTGCCAGCTCAGCATCTTCCACAGGTGTTGGTGAAAAACTGTTTTTT,CASSASSTGVGEKLFF
NA,NA,TRBJ1-3,TRBV29-1,TGCAGCGGTATCACAGGGTACTCTGGAAACACCATATATTTT,CSGITGYSGNTIYF
TRBD1,once,TRBJ2-7,TRBV6-6,TGTGCCAGCAGTCGACAGGGGGACGAGCAGTACTTC,CASSRQGDEQYF
NA,NA,TRBJ1-2,TRBV5-4,TGTGCCAGCAGCTTGGGACAGTTGTCCGATGGCTACACCTTC,CASSLGQLSDGYTF
NA,NA,TRBJ1-2,TRBV7-2,TGTGCCAGCAGCCTAAGAGTACAGGGAAGCGGTGGCTACACCTTC,CASSLRVQGSGGYTF